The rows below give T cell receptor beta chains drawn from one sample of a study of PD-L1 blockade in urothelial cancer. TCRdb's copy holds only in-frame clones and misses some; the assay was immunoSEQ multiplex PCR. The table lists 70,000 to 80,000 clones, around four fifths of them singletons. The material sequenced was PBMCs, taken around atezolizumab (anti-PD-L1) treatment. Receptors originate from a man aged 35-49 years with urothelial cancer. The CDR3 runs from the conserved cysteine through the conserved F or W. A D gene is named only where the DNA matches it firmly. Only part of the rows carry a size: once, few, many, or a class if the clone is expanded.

TGCGCCAGCAGCCACCAAAGCGGAGGTGCGGCTGGAAACACCATATATTTT,CASSHQSGGAAGNTIYF,.,TRBJ1-3,TRBV4-1,.
TGTGCCAGCAGGTTGCAGGGGGCGAACTATGGCTACACCTTC,CASRLQGANYGYTF,few,TRBJ1-2,TRBV6-1,TRBD1
TGTGCCTGGAGTGTCGGCAGGAACTACGAGCAGTACTTC,CAWSVGRNYEQYF,.,TRBJ2-7,TRBV30,.
TGTGCCAGCAGCTTGGGCCTAGCGGGAGTTGGAGAGACCCAGTACTTC,CASSLGLAGVGETQYF,.,TRBJ2-5,TRBV7-2,TRBD2
TGTGCCAGCAGTGCTGACAGGGACCAGCAGTACTTC,CASSADRDQQYF,.,TRBJ2-7,TRBV2,TRBD1
TGTGCCAGCAGCGTAGGAGGGACAGATAATCAGCCCCAGCATTTT,CASSVGGTDNQPQHF,few,TRBJ1-5,TRBV9,TRBD1
TGTGCCAGTAGTATATATTCTCAGCCCCAGCATTTT,CASSIYSQPQHF,.,TRBJ1-5,TRBV19,.
TGTGCCAGCAGCTTAGTGCACGGGGGCGGGGAGCTGTTTTTT,CASSLVHGGGELFF,.,TRBJ2-2,TRBV13,.
TGCGCCAGCAGCTTGGCTGACAGGGGGCCAAACAATGAGCAGTTCTTC,CASSLADRGPNNEQFF,.,TRBJ2-1,TRBV5-1,TRBD1
TGCGCCAGCAGCTCCGTAGCGGGAGGTTCCTACAATGAGCAGTTCTTC,CASSSVAGGSYNEQFF,.,TRBJ2-1,TRBV5-1,TRBD2
TGCGCCAGCAGCTTGTTTCTCCTCCAAGAGACCCAGTACTTC,CASSLFLLQETQYF,.,TRBJ2-5,TRBV5-1,.
TGTGCCAGCAGGCCCAGCGGACCATACAATGAGCAGTTCTTC,CASRPSGPYNEQFF,.,TRBJ2-1,TRBV6-5,.
TGCAGCTTAGCGGGAGGCAATGAGCAGTTCTTC,CSLAGGNEQFF,.,TRBJ2-1,TRBV20-1,TRBD2
TGTGCCAGCAGTCGGGACAGGGGGACCTACGAGCAGTACTTC,CASSRDRGTYEQYF,.,TRBJ2-7,TRBV28,TRBD1
TGTGCCAGCAGCAAAGCGAGTAAGGGGAACTATGGCTACACCTTC,CASSKASKGNYGYTF,.,TRBJ1-2,TRBV21-1,.
TGTGCCAGCTCACCGACCCAACAGGGGACGGAGACCCAGTACTTC,CASSPTQQGTETQYF,.,TRBJ2-5,TRBV18,TRBD1
TGTGCCAGCTCACCGTTCGAGCTCGGGAGAACTACTGGGGCCAACGTCCTGACTTTC,CASSPFELGRTTGANVLTF,.,TRBJ2-6,TRBV18,.
TGTGCCAGCAGTTTAGGGGGGTTGGGGGATGGCTACACCTTC,CASSLGGLGDGYTF,.,TRBJ1-2,TRBV28,.
TGTGCCAGCAGTGAGAGGCATAGAAACACCGGGGAGCTGTTTTTT,CASSERHRNTGELFF,.,TRBJ2-2,TRBV2,.
TGTGCCTGGAGTGAACAGGGGGGATACGGGATAATCGGTACGCAGTATTTT,CAWSEQGGYGIIGTQYF,.,TRBJ2-3,TRBV30,TRBD1
TGTGCCAGTAGGAGGGACAGCTTTCTTGGCAATCAGCCCCAGCATTTT,CASRRDSFLGNQPQHF,.,TRBJ1-5,TRBV19,TRBD1
TGTGCCAGCAGTGAGATTAGCTACACCGGGGAGCTGTTTTTT,CASSEISYTGELFF,once,TRBJ2-2,TRBV6-1,.
TGTGCCTGGAGAGCATCGTCTGCGGGAACCCCCCAGTACTTC,CAWRASSAGTPQYF,.,TRBJ2-7,TRBV30,.
TGTGCCAGTAGTGAGGGCGGGCTTAACTATGGCTACACCTTC,CASSEGGLNYGYTF,once,TRBJ1-2,TRBV19,.
TGTGCCAGCAGTACTGGGGCCATCGAGCAGTACTTC,CASSTGAIEQYF,.,TRBJ2-7,TRBV7-9,.
TGTGCCAGCAGCCCCCCCAGGGCGACAAATCAGCCCCAGCATTTT,CASSPPRATNQPQHF,once,TRBJ1-5,TRBV28,.
TGTGCCAGCAGCTTGCACAGCGGGAGCCCCTACAATGAGCAGTTCTTC,CASSLHSGSPYNEQFF,.,TRBJ2-1,TRBV5-4,TRBD2
TGTGCCAGTCGAAAGTCGGAGGGGAGCATCTTCGACTATGGCTACACCTTC,CASRKSEGSIFDYGYTF,.,TRBJ1-2,TRBV19,.
TGTGCCAGCAGCTTAGCGGGCGGGACCTCCTACGAGCAGTACTTC,CASSLAGGTSYEQYF,.,TRBJ2-7,TRBV7-2,.
TGTGCCAGCCACCGGGGTAGCGGGAGATCCGGGGAGCTGTTTTTT,CASHRGSGRSGELFF,once,TRBJ2-2,TRBV7-3,TRBD2
TGCAGCGGCCAGCCGGGGGGCTCGAGAGATACGCAGTATTTT,CSGQPGGSRDTQYF,once,TRBJ2-3,TRBV29-1,.
TGTGCCTGGAGTGTGGGCCCGATAACTCTTAGGTATGGCTACACCTTC,CAWSVGPITLRYGYTF,.,TRBJ1-2,TRBV30,.
TGCAGCGTTGCGACCAGGTTAGCGGGAGTGCTATTCTTC,CSVATRLAGVLFF,.,TRBJ2-1,TRBV29-1,TRBD2
TGTGCCAGCAGCTTAAGGTCGACACCTAATCAGCCCCAGCATTTT,CASSLRSTPNQPQHF,.,TRBJ1-5,TRBV7-2,.
TGTGCCAGCAGTTTACTAGCTAGATATGAGCAGTTCTTC,CASSLLARYEQFF,.,TRBJ2-1,TRBV28,.
TGCGCCAGCAGCCAAGATGGGAGAAAGGGCTCGTACGAGCAGTACTTC,CASSQDGRKGSYEQYF,once,TRBJ2-7,TRBV4-1,.
TGTGCCAGCAGCTTAGGGAGAGGAAACGACGAGCAGTACTTC,CASSLGRGNDEQYF,.,TRBJ2-7,TRBV7-2,.
TGTGCCAGCAGAGGGGGGGGAGGAGAAAAACTGTTTTTT,CASRGGGGEKLFF,.,TRBJ1-4,TRBV28,.
TGTGCCAGCGGGGGACTAGCGGCAGATACGCAGTATTTT,CASGGLAADTQYF,.,TRBJ2-3,TRBV27,TRBD2
TGTGCCAGTAGTTCGGACAGCTATGGCTACACCTTC,CASSSDSYGYTF,.,TRBJ1-2,TRBV19,.
TGCGCCAGCAGCTCCGGGACGGGGGTCACTGATACGCAGTATTTT,CASSSGTGVTDTQYF,.,TRBJ2-3,TRBV5-1,.
TGTGCCAGCAGCGTAGAAAGCGGGAGCTCCTACGAGCAGTACTTC,CASSVESGSSYEQYF,.,TRBJ2-7,TRBV9,TRBD2
TGTGCCAGCAGCCGCCCAACTGGGACATCGCACACTGAAGCTTTCTTT,CASSRPTGTSHTEAFF,.,TRBJ1-1,TRBV5-6,.
TGTGCCAGCAGCTTGGAAGGAGGGCGGGGAACTGAAGCTTTCTTT,CASSLEGGRGTEAFF,.,TRBJ1-1,TRBV5-8,.